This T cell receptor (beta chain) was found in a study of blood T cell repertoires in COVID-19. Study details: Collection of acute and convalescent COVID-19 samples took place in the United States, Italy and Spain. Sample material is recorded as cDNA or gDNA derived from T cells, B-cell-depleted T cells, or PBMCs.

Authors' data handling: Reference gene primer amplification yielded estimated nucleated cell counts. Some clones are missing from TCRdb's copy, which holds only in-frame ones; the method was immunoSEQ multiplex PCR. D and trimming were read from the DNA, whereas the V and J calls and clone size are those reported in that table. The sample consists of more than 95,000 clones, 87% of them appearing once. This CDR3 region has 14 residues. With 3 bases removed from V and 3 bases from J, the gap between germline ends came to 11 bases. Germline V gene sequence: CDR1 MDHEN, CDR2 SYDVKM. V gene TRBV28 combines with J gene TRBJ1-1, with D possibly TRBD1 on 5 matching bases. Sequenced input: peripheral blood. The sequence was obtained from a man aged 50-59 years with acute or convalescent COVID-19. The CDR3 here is CASSFWRGDTEAFF. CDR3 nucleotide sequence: TGTGCCAGCAGTTTTTGGCGGGGGGACACTGAAGCTTTCTTT.